This T cell receptor (beta chain) was sequenced for a study of T cells in Graves' hyperthyroidism and ophthalmopathy. Fresh 10 ml peripheral blood yielded PBMCs. Amplification targeted TCR beta CDR3 regions from RNA transcripts. In the first-round RT-PCR of the TCR CDR3, the HTBI primer set was used. MiXCR, run by TCRdb on the multiplex PCR reads, gives a single entry per CDR3 protein. The sample carries 600,000 to 650,000 distinct CDR3 sequences, 16% recorded once. This clonotype has a count of ten or more. This CDR3 region has 15 residues. Between the trimmed V and J ends, which lost 1 base and 3 bases, there was a span of 12 bases. Germline CDR1 is MDHEN and CDR2 is SYDVKM.

The receptor comes from a woman aged 25-40 years with Graves' hyperthyroidism. The chain employs TRBV28 and TRBJ1-1; maybe TRBD1 (5 bases). What was sequenced was blood. The CDR3 region is CASSLSGAGDTEAFF. DNA of the CDR3: TGTGCCAGCAGTTTATCTGGGGCTGGGGACACTGAAGCTTTCTTT.